The entry below gives a single T cell receptor (beta chain) sequence along with its context. Its antigen is not yet known. No quality values exist for individual bases; no much larger clone is one base distant. The library was prepared using RT-PCR. Reads for this sample came from an Illumina HiSeq 2500. Clones were called with MiXCR by TCRdb after fastp trimmed the public reads at Q25, and only in-frame beta chains were retained. Here each entry gathers all rows of one CDR3 protein and keeps the most common genes and DNA. This sample comprises a few hundred thousand distinct CDR3 sequences, 20% to 25% of them detected only once. The top ten hold roughly 10% of the sample. In the germline V gene, CDR1 corresponds to WSHSY and CDR2 to SAAADI. The V and J ends are trimmed by 3 bases and 2 bases, leaving 10 bases between them. Including the terminal cysteine and phenylalanine, the CDR3 comprises 15 residues. The CDR3 DNA has 45 bases and is translated from base 1.

This sample was taken from a study of response to subunit inactivated influenza vaccine (dated 2018 in TCRdb). Concerning the study at large: To follow how T cells responded to a trivalent subunit inactivated influenza vaccine, the researchers relied on deep quantitative profiling of the T cell receptor repertoire.

The research as a whole found: The authors proposed that each seasonal influenza vaccination may bring in only a limited number of new T cells.

The sequencing used PBMCs from blood, collected 21 months after vaccination. Recombination joined TRBV10-2 with TRBJ2-2, with the D gene too uncertain to name. The receptor was derived from a man in his fifties or sixties who received an inactivated influenza vaccine. Donor details come from another sample of the same person, matched by shared clones. The nucleotides read TGCGCCAGCAGTGATGGCTCCCCCAACACCGGGGAGCTGTTTTTT. This sequence encodes CASSDGSPNTGELFF.